Listed below are T cell receptor beta chains from one sample, sequenced in a study of CD8 T cells in ankylosing spondylitis. TCRdb analysed the 5' RACE reads with MiXCR anew, one entry per CDR3 protein. The sample has approximately 220,000 distinct CDR3 sequences; roughly a tenth are singletons. Sequenced: blood, either unsorted or a sorted T cell fraction (not recorded which). The receptor set was obtained from a male donor with ankylosing spondylitis or in good health (not recorded which). The CDR3 runs from the conserved cysteine through the conserved F or W. The order of the fields is clone size, V gene, J gene, D gene, CDR3 DNA, CDR3 protein. A D gene is named only where the DNA matches it firmly. Expanded clones are given a class, and other clones once, few, many or no size at all.

>many|TRBV5-1|TRBJ2-1|-
TGCGCCAGCAGCTCCGGGGCCAACAATGAGCAGTTCTTC
CASSSGANNEQFF
>-|TRBV6-1|TRBJ2-5|-
TGTGCCAGCAGTGGAGGGGCATCGGGTGGGGAGACCCAGTACTTC
CASSGGASGGETQYF
>many|TRBV5-1|TRBJ2-2|TRBD2
TGCGCCAGCAGCCTCGGACTAGCGGGGAACACCGGGGAGCTGTTTTTT
CASSLGLAGNTGELFF
>-|TRBV20-1|TRBJ2-1|TRBD2
TGCAGTGCTAAAACATCTAGCGGGGGGACCCTAGCGTACAATGAGCAGTTCTTC
CSAKTSSGGTLAYNEQFF
>many|TRBV7-2|TRBJ2-7|-
TGTGCCAGCAGCTTTCAGGGTTCCTATTATCAGCAGTACTTC
CASSFQGSYYQQYF
>many|TRBV12-3/TRBV12-4|TRBJ2-5|-
TGTGCCAGCAGTTACCGGGACATTCAAGAGACCCAGTACTTC
CASSYRDIQETQYF
>-|TRBV5-1|TRBJ2-1|TRBD2
TGCGCCAGCAGCTCCCTAGCGGGGGCCGACAATGAGCAGTTCTTC
CASSSLAGADNEQFF
>many|TRBV27|TRBJ1-4|-
TGTGCCAGCAGTTTATGGGAGAATGAAAAACTGTTTTTT
CASSLWENEKLFF
>many|TRBV7-2|TRBJ2-3|-
TGTGCCAGCAGCTTAAACTCCCCCGGCGCAGATACGCAGTATTTT
CASSLNSPGADTQYF
>many|TRBV6-5|TRBJ1-2|-
TGTGCCAGCAGTTACTCCCAGGGTGGCTACACCTTC
CASSYSQGGYTF
>many|TRBV2|TRBJ1-4|TRBD1
TGTGCCAGCAGTGAAGCGGACAGGGTGAATGAAAAACTGTTTTTT
CASSEADRVNEKLFF
>many|TRBV9|TRBJ2-1|TRBD2
TGTGCCAGCAGCGGGGGGGGAAGCTCCTACAATGAGCAGTTCTTC
CASSGGGSSYNEQFF
>-|TRBV5-1|TRBJ2-7|-
TGCGCCAGCAGCTTGGCGCAGGGGACCTACGAGCAGTACTTC
CASSLAQGTYEQYF
>many|TRBV10-3|TRBJ2-1|TRBD1
TGTGCCATCAGTGACGAGGGGACAGGGGTCAGTGAGCAGTTCTTC
CAISDEGTGVSEQFF
>many|TRBV6-4|TRBJ2-2|TRBD1
TGTGCCAGCAGTGACTCGAGCTCCGGGACAGTAAACACCGGGGAGCTGTTTTTT
CASSDSSSGTVNTGELFF
>many|TRBV20-1|TRBJ2-7|TRBD2
TGCAGTGCTAGACTAGCGGGGGTTTACGAGCAGTACTTC
CSARLAGVYEQYF
>many|TRBV5-1|TRBJ2-7|-
TGCGCCAGCAGCTTGGAACAGCCAGAGGGGGAGCAGTACTTC
CASSLEQPEGEQYF
>-|TRBV6-1|TRBJ2-5|TRBD1
TGTGCCAGCAGTGGGGACAGGGCAGAGACCCAGTACTTC
CASSGDRAETQYF
>few|TRBV5-1|TRBJ2-3|TRBD1
TGCGCCAGCAGCTTGCAGGGGGCGCTTTCAGATACGCAGTATTTT
CASSLQGALSDTQYF
>many|TRBV7-2|TRBJ2-2|-
TGTGCCAGCAGAACTAGGGGTGGTGAGACCGGGGAGCTGTTTTTT
CASRTRGGETGELFF
>few|TRBV3-1|TRBJ1-5|-
TGTGCCAGCAGCAATACAGGGTCCCGTCAGCCCCAGCATTTT
CASSNTGSRQPQHF
>many|TRBV7-6|TRBJ2-3|-
TGTGCCAGCAGCTTACAGTCGGCGGGGTACACAGATACGCAGTATTTT
CASSLQSAGYTDTQYF
>medium-sized|TRBV5-6|TRBJ2-2|TRBD1
TGTGCCAGCAGCTACGTGGACAGGGGAGGCACCGGGGAGCTGTTTTTT
CASSYVDRGGTGELFF
>-|TRBV3-1|TRBJ1-5|-
TGTGCCAGCAGCCAACAGGCAGGGAGCAATCAGCCCCAGCATTTT
CASSQQAGSNQPQHF
>few|TRBV7-9|TRBJ2-5|TRBD1
TGTGCCAGCAGCCGGGACAGCCTCCAAGAGACCCAGTACTTC
CASSRDSLQETQYF
>many|TRBV11-2|TRBJ2-2|-
TGTGCCAGCAGTTACTCCCCACGGGGGGCCGGTGTGCCCGGGGAGCTGTTTTTT
CASSYSPRGAGVPGELFF
>many|TRBV6-2/TRBV6-3|TRBJ2-2|-
TGTGCCAGCCGCCGGGCCGGGGAGCTGTTTTTT
CASRRAGELFF
>many|TRBV5-1|TRBJ1-1|TRBD1
TGCGCCAGCAGCCTCGGGACAGGGGGCCTATACACTGAAGCTTTCTTT
CASSLGTGGLYTEAFF
>many|TRBV5-1|TRBJ2-5|-
TGCGCCAGCAGCTTGGGGACAGCCGTGACCCAGTACTTC
CASSLGTAVTQYF
>-|TRBV7-2|TRBJ1-5|-
TGTGCCAGCAGCTCACCGGGAGGGGATCAGCCCCAGCATTTT
CASSSPGGDQPQHF
>-|TRBV20-1|TRBJ1-2|TRBD1
TGCAGTGCTAGGGGACAGCTTTATGGCTACACCTTC
CSARGQLYGYTF
>many|TRBV5-1|TRBJ1-4|-
TGCGCCAGCAGCTTGGAACCTGCAACTAATGAAAAACTGTTTTTT
CASSLEPATNEKLFF
>few|TRBV24-1|TRBJ1-5|TRBD1
TGTGCCACTCAACCTACAGGGGGCCTCAATCAGCCCCAGCATTTT
CATQPTGGLNQPQHF
>-|TRBV20-1|TRBJ2-3|-
TGCAGTGCTAGAGATCAGGCGGGGGCGATAGATACGCAGTATTTT
CSARDQAGAIDTQYF
>-|TRBV4-1|TRBJ2-7|-
TGCGCCAGCAGCCAAGAAGGTCTAGCGTTCCACGAGCAGTACTTC
CASSQEGLAFHEQYF
>many|TRBV20-1|TRBJ1-5|-
TGCAGTGCTAGTAATAGCAATCAGCCCCAGCATTTT
CSASNSNQPQHF
>-|TRBV14|TRBJ2-7|TRBD2
TGTGCCAGCAGCCGAAGGTCGTGGACTAGCGGGGGGTTCTCCTACGAGCAGTACTTC
CASSRRSWTSGGFSYEQYF
>many|TRBV11-2|TRBJ2-1|TRBD2
TGTGCCAGCAGCTTAGGCCTAGCGGGGGGGCCCTCCTACAATGAGCAGTTCTTC
CASSLGLAGGPSYNEQFF
>many|TRBV10-2|TRBJ2-7|-
TGCGCCAGCAGTGAGTCGATCGGCAGGGAAGCCTACGAGCAGTACTTC
CASSESIGREAYEQYF
>many|TRBV7-9|TRBJ1-6|TRBD1
TGTGCCAGCAGCTCTGGCGGGACAGGGCCAAATAATTCACCCCTCCACTTT
CASSSGGTGPNNSPLHF